This T cell receptor beta chain comes out of a study of shared clonotypes between healthy human individuals. It was across several immunoSEQ plates that each subset's genomic DNA was evenly split. The protocol was immunoSEQ multiplex PCR, while the TCRdb copy is restricted to in-frame clones and leaves out a portion. Seen here are 630,000 or so clones, 98% observed once, and the top ten hold 0.25% to 0.35%. This clone was observed a single time. Other nucleotide sequences from this sample produce the same CDR3. With V trimmed by 5 bases and J by 0 bases, 8 bases remained unmatched. The CDR3 is made up of 15 amino acids. CDR1 and CDR2 from the germline V gene are SGDLS and YYNGEE. CD45RO-negative, CCR7-positively selected cells formed the naive CD8 fraction, excluding terminally differentiated effector memory CD45RA+ cells.

The V gene is TRBV9, the J gene TRBJ2-7, with 7 nucleotides matching TRBD2. The TCR was taken from a man younger than 40 in good health. Sequences were obtained from naive CD8+ T cells sorted from blood. For the CDR3, the DNA is TGTGCCAGCAGTCCTTCTAGCGGCAGCTCCTACGAGCAGTACTTC. Encoded protein: CASSPSSGSSYEQYF.